The clone carrying this T cell receptor (beta chain) has only a few counts. No antigen is known for it. These data come from a study of cytomegalovirus exposure and HLA in healthy donors. Study-wide context: Clustering assigned about four fifths of the 350 to 400 genotyped donors to the Caucasian-associated ancestry cluster. Study-wide results and limits: Altogether, 160 or so TCR beta chains were recorded as cytomegalovirus-associated. Based on reports, TCR beta sequences accurately predicted HLA-A and HLA-B alleles for most subjects.

CDR3 length equals 14 residues. Germline assignment: CDR1 MNHEY and CDR2 SMNVEV (reference sequence). Losses at the gene ends were 6 bases for V and 1 base for J; bases not matched to a gene: 4. The PCR made use of 60 Vbeta and 13 Jbeta primers. Data came from immunoSEQ multiplex PCR; TCRdb stores just in-frame clones and leaves some out. The sample has 90,000 to 110,000 clones; 69% are singletons. V usage is TRBV27 and J usage is TRBJ2-7; 9 bases align to TRBD2. The sequencing input was PBMCs. The sequence came from a man aged 25-45 years in good health and CMV-seronegative. The chain's CDR3 is CASRRAGGSYEQYF. DNA of the CDR3: TGTGCCAGCAGACGAGCGGGGGGATCCTACGAGCAGTACTTC.